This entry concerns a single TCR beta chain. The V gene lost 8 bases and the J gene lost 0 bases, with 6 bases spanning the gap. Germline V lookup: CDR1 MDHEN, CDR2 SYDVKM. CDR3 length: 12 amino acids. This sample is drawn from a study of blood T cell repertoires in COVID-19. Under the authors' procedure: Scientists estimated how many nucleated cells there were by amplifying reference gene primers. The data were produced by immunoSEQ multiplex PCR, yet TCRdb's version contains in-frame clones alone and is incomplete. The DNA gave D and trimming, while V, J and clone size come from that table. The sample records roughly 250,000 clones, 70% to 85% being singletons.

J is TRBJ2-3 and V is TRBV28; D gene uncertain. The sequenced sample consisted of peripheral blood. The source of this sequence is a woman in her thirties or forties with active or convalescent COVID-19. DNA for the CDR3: TGTGCCAGCCTCCAGAGCACAGATACGCAGTATTTT. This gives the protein CASLQSTDTQYF. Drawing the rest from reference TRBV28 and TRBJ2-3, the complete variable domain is DVKVTQSSRYLVKRTGEKVFLECVQDMDHENMFWYRQDPGLGLRLIYFSYDVKMKEKGDIPEGYSVSREKKERFSLILESASTNQTSMYLCASLQSTDTQYFGPGTRLTVL.